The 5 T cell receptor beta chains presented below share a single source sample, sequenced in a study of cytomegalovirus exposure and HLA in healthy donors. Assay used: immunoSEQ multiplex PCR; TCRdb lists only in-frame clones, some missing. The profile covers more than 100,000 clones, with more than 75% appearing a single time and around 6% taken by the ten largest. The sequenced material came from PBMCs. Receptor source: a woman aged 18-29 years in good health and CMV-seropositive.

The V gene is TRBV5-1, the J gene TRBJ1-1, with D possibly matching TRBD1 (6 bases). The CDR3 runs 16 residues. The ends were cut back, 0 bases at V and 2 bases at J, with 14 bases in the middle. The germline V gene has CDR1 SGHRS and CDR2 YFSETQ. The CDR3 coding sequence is TGCGCCAGCAGCTTGGGACAGGCCACGGGAAACACTGAAGCTTTCTTT. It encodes CASSLGQATGNTEAFF.

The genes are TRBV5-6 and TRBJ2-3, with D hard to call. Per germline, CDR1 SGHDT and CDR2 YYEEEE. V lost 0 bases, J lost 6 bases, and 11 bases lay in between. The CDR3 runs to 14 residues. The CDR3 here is CASSLELPGDTQYF. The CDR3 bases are TGTGCCAGCAGCTTGGAGCTCCCCGGGGATACGCAGTATTTT. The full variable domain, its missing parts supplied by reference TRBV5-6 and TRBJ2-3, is DAGVTQSPTHLIKTRGQQVTLRCSPKSGHDTVSWYQQALGQGPQFIFQYYEEEERQRGNFPDRFSGHQFPNYSSELNVNALLLGDSALYLCASSLELPGDTQYFGPGTRLTVL.

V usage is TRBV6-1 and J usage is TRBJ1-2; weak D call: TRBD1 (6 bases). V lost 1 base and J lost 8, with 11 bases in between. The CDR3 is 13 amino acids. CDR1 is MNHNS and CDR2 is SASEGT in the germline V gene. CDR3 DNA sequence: TGTGCCAGCAGTGAAGGGGAGGGGGACGGCTACACCTTC. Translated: CASSEGEGDGYTF.

The CDR3 DNA reads as TGTGCCAGTAGTATCTCAGGGGGATTCGAGCAGTACTTC. Protein product: CASSISGGFEQYF. The rearrangement uses TRBV19 and TRBJ2-7, with 7 positions matching TRBD1. CDR3 size: 13 residues. The germline V gene encodes CDR1 LNHDA and CDR2 SQIVND (reference sequence). Germline trimming cut 3 bases from V and 6 bases from J; bases unmatched to any gene: 5.

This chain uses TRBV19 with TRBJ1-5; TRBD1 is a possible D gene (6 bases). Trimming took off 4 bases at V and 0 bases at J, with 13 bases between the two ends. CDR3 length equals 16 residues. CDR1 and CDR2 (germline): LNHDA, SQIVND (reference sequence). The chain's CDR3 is CASSKGTLYSNQPQHF. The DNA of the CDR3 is TGTGCCAGTAGTAAAGGGACACTTTATAGCAATCAGCCCCAGCATTTT.